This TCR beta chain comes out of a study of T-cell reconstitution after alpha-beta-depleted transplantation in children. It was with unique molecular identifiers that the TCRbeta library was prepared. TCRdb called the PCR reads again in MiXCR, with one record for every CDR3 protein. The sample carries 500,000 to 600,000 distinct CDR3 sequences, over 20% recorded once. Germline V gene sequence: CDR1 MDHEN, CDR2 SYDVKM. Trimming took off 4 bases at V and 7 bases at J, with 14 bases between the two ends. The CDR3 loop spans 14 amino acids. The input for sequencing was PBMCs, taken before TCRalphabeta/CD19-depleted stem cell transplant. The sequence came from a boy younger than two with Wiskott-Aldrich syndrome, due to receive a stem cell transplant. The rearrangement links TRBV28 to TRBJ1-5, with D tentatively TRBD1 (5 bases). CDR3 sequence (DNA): TGTGCCAGCAGTTCCGGTGGGGCTTACCAGCCCCAGCATTTT. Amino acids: CASSSGGAYQPQHF. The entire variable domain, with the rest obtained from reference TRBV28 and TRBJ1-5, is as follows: DVKVTQSSRYLVKRTGEKVFLECVQDMDHENMFWYRQDPGLGLRLIYFSYDVKMKEKGDIPEGYSVSREKKERFSLILESASTNQTSMYLCASSSGGAYQPQHFGDGTRLSIL.